These 14 T cell receptor beta chains were all obtained from the same sample, sequenced in a study of blood T cell repertoires in COVID-19 (dated by TCRdb to the early 2020s). Receptor libraries were prepared by the immunoSEQ multiplex PCR assay. In TCRdb, the immuneACCESS table is reduced to in-frame sequences with V and J assigned. These tables do not hold every clone; where another copy was compared, an unresolved V gene accounts for under half, and the others remain unexplained. For this sample there are about 140,000 clones; 84% appear just once. The top ten clones comprise roughly 8.3% of the sample. The sequenced sample consisted of peripheral blood. These receptor sequences come from a woman aged 80 or older in a cohort sampled during active or convalescent COVID-19.

CDR3 sequence (DNA): TGTGCCAGTAGTTCTGTCGGCAGGGACAATCAGCCCCAGCATTTT. Translated: CASSSVGRDNQPQHF. The chain carries TRBV19 and TRBJ1-5, with D perhaps matching TRBD1 (5 bases). Germline values: CDR1 LNHDA, CDR2 SQIVND (reference sequence). The V end lost 5 bases, the J end lost 3 bases, and 14 bases lay between the germline ends. CDR3 length: 15 residues.

The chain recombines TRBV6-6 with TRBJ2-5; 7 bases are a match to TRBD1. The CDR3 totals 17 residues. Germline V gene lookup returns CDR1 MNHNY and CDR2 SVGAGI (reference sequence). Trimming cost V 5 bases and J 5 bases; bases outside gene matches: 17. The CDR3 region has the DNA TGTGCCAGCAGTCACGACTTGTGGACAGGCGAGGAGGAGACCCAGTACTTC. Translated, it gives CASSHDLWTGEEETQYF.

The chain recombines TRBV7-8 with TRBJ2-2; 7 bases map to TRBD1. Per the germline V gene, CDR1 is SGHVS and CDR2 is FQNEAQ. The CDR3 is 15 residues long. J gave up 2 bases and V 4 bases, and 4 bases lay outside the gene matches. The CDR3 sequence is CASSSGTVNTGELFF. CDR3 nucleotide sequence: TGTGCCAGCAGCTCCGGGACAGTCAACACCGGGGAGCTGTTTTTT.

V usage is TRBV20-1 and J usage is TRBJ2-3; D is uncertain. The CDR3 totals 11 residues. V lost 6 bases to trimming and J lost 4 bases, with 8 bases between them. Germline values: CDR1 DFQATT, CDR2 SNEGSKA (reference sequence). DNA of the CDR3: TGCAGTGCCCCTAGACCAGATACGCAGTATTTT. It yields the protein CSAPRPDTQYF.

The chain combines TRBV6-5 with TRBJ1-1; D ambiguous. V lost 4 bases and J lost 1, with 10 bases in between. CDR3 length: 14 residues. Germline values: CDR1 MNHEY, CDR2 SVGAGI. CDR3 DNA: TGTGCCAGCAGTTTCCACCCTAAGAACACTGAAGCTTTCTTT. This codes for CASSFHPKNTEAFF.

Points on this clone: Other DNA sequences in this specimen translate into the identical CDR3. The V gene is TRBV12-3 or TRBV12-4, the J gene TRBJ2-5; D may be TRBD1 (5 bases). The CDR3 runs to 13 residues. V was clipped by 1 base and J by 4 bases, with 7 bases between them. The CDR3 reads CASSLGQGETQYF. The CDR3 nucleotides are TGTGCCAGCAGTTTAGGTCAGGGAGAGACCCAGTACTTC.

V usage is TRBV7-6 and J usage is TRBJ1-1; TRBD1 might be the D (5 bases). The CDR3 totals 13 residues. V lost 1 base and J 5 bases, leaving 8 bases between the germline ends. The germline V gene has CDR1 SGHVS and CDR2 FNYEAQ. Here the CDR3 reads CASSLGGGTEAFF. In DNA form, the CDR3 reads TGTGCCAGCAGCTTAGGGGGGGGGACTGAAGCTTTCTTT.

This sequence joins TRBV3-1 (or the pseudogene TRBV3-2) and TRBJ1-2, with TRBD1 matching 9 bases. With V trimmed by 4 bases and J by 7 bases, 7 bases remained unmatched. Germline V gene sequence: CDR1 LGHDT, CDR2 YNNKEL (reference sequence). The CDR3 has 14 residues. CDR3 sequence reads: CASSLTGGAGGYTF. The CDR3, as DNA: TGTGCCAGCAGCCTAACAGGGGGCGCAGGTGGCTACACCTTC.

J is TRBJ1-4 and V is TRBV14; D gene ambiguous. With 1 base removed from V and 7 bases from J, the gap between germline ends came to 7 bases. Germline V gives CDR1 SGHDN, CDR2 FVKESK. The CDR3 runs to 13 residues. The CDR3 bases are TGTGCCAGCAGCCAAGCCGGGGTTGAAAAACTGTTTTTT. Protein sequence: CASSQAGVEKLFF.

The chain uses TRBV3-1 (or the pseudogene TRBV3-2) and TRBJ1-2, with 10 positions matching TRBD1. CDR1 and CDR2 from the germline V gene are LGHDT and YNNKEL (reference sequence). Trimming took 4 bases from V and 8 from J; bases not matched to a gene: 4. The CDR3 is 13 amino acids. As DNA, the CDR3 is TGTGCCAGCAGCCCCGACAGGGGGCAGGGCTACACCTTC. Translated: CASSPDRGQGYTF.

The chain joins TRBV10-3 to TRBJ2-1; D is perhaps TRBD1 (6 bases). CDR3 size: 13 residues. Germline values: CDR1 ENHRY, CDR2 SYGVKD. Trimming removed 10 bases at V and 3 bases at J, with 13 bases between. In DNA, the CDR3 is TGTGCCAGCATGAGGGACATCTACAATGAGCAGTTCTTC. Encoded protein: CASMRDIYNEQFF.

This chain connects TRBV6-2 or TRBV6-3 to TRBJ2-5; TRBD1 matches 9 bases. The germline V gene encodes CDR1 MNHEY and CDR2 SVGEGT. Trimming removed 5 bases from V and 3 bases from J; junction bases left unmatched: 7. This CDR3 comprises 15 residues. The CDR3 is CASSPRDRVEETQYF. CDR3 bases: TGTGCCAGCAGTCCAAGGGACAGGGTGGAAGAGACCCAGTACTTC.

J is TRBJ2-1 and V is TRBV4-3; D may be TRBD1 (7 bases). Germline CDR1 and CDR2: LGHNA and YSLEER. The CDR3 has 15 amino acids. V lost 4 bases and J lost 4, with 14 bases in between. CDR3 amino acids: CASSRPGGTYNEQFF. The CDR3 bases are TGCGCCAGCAGCCGACCAGGGGGGACTTACAATGAGCAGTTCTTC.

The chain uses TRBV4-1 and TRBJ1-5; D might be TRBD1 (6 bases). Between the trimmed V and J ends, which lost 3 bases and 4 bases, there was a span of 10 bases. Germline V gene lookup returns CDR1 MGHRA and CDR2 YSYEKL. The CDR3 is 14 amino acids. The DNA for the CDR3 is TGCGCCAGCAGCCACCCCCAGGGGAATCAGCCCCAGCATTTT. Its translation: CASSHPQGNQPQHF.